Listed here are 17 T cell receptor beta chains from one sample, sequenced in a study of beta chain features in type 1 diabetes. Expressed TCRB transcripts were sequenced because the entire RNA isolate underwent reverse transcription. Profiling relied on immunoSEQ multiplex PCR, and the TCRdb table lists in-frame clones only, not all of them. This sample has hundreds of thousands of clones; around a sixth occur once, and the top ten carry approximately 0.099%. Sequenced: naive CD4+ T cells from blood. The origin of the receptors is a man younger than 30 in good health.

As concerns this clone: This may arise from a read error, as a much more abundant clone is one base away. The identical CDR3 is also encoded by other nucleotide sequences in the sample. The V and J genes are TRBV14 and TRBJ2-4; D ambiguous. The CDR3 has 15 amino acids. CDR1 and CDR2 (germline): SGHDN, FVKESK. The CDR3 here is CASSLGDLVKNIQYF. In DNA form, the CDR3 reads TGTGCCAGCAGCCTCGGCGACTTAGTCAAAAACATTCAGTACTTT.

Only a few counts were recorded for this clone. V gene TRBV9 combines with J gene TRBJ1-2; TRBD1 is a possible D gene (5 bases). The germline CDR1 and CDR2 sequences are SGDLS and YYNGEE. The CDR3 spans 15 residues. V lost 2 bases and J 8 bases, leaving 19 bases between the germline ends. Here the CDR3 DNA reads TGTGCCAGCAGCGTGTCCTATGTCGGGGCCTGGGGCTACACCTTC. This translates into CASSVSYVGAWGYTF.

There are a few counts of this clone. The chain recombines TRBV4-3 with TRBJ2-6; no clear D gene. CDR1 is LGHNA, CDR2 YSLEER, per germline. The CDR3 is 16 amino acids. Trimming stripped 0 bases from V and 2 bases from J, with 8 bases between. The CDR3 spells CASSQELVAGANVLTF. CDR3 DNA sequence: TGCGCCAGCAGCCAAGAGTTGGTGGCTGGGGCCAACGTCCTGACTTTC.

This clone showed up just a few times. This rearrangement joins TRBV19 to TRBJ2-1, with 13 bases aligning to TRBD2. J gave up 6 bases and V 3 bases, and 5 bases lay outside the gene matches. This CDR3 is 16 amino acids long. In germline, CDR1 is LNHDA, CDR2 SQIVND (reference sequence). The CDR3 sequence: CASSMSGLAGSNEQFF. CDR3 DNA sequence: TGTGCCAGTAGTATGTCGGGACTAGCGGGAAGCAATGAGCAGTTCTTC.

This clone was found a few times. This sequence joins TRBV7-9 and TRBJ1-1; possibly TRBD1 for D (5 bases). V was clipped by 5 bases and J by 4 bases, with 14 bases between them. The germline V gene encodes CDR1 SEHNR and CDR2 FQNEAQ (reference sequence). CDR3 length equals 14 residues. DNA for the CDR3: TGTGCCAGCAGCCAGGCCCGGGGGTCCACTGAAGCTTTCTTT. Translation gives CASSQARGSTEAFF.

This clone was counted between two and nine times. The genes are TRBV7-9 and TRBJ2-7; D is unclear. CDR1 and CDR2 from the germline V gene are SEHNR and FQNEAQ (reference sequence). The length of the CDR3 is 11 residues. V shed 5 bases and J shed 7 bases, with 9 bases lying between them. The CDR3 region is CASSQVGEQYF. The CDR3 DNA follows: TGTGCCAGCAGCCAGGTGGGGGAGCAGTACTTC.

The gene calls are TRBV5-1 and TRBJ2-5; TRBD2 aligns across 10 bases. The CDR3 consists of 14 residues. Germline lookup yields CDR1 SGHRS and CDR2 YFSETQ. Losses at the gene ends were 4 bases for V and 4 bases for J; bases not matched to a gene: 4. CDR3 loop: CASSLGTSAETQYF. The CDR3, as DNA: TGCGCCAGCAGCCTAGGGACTAGCGCAGAGACCCAGTACTTC. Combining the CDR3 with reference TRBV5-1 and TRBJ2-5 gives the whole variable domain KAGVTQTPRYLIKTRGQQVTLSCSPISGHRSVSWYQQTPGQGLQFLFEYFSETQRNKGNFPGRFSGRQFSNSRSEMNVSTLELGDSALYLCASSLGTSAETQYFGPGTRLLVL.

The chain links TRBV23-1 to TRBJ2-3; 8 positions agree with TRBD2. TRBV23-1 is classed as an ORF, of uncertain function. CDR3 length: 23 residues. V trimming: 2 bases; J trimming: 5 bases; junction bases outside the gene matches: 30. The CDR3 loop is CASSQRKVAGTETTHHPGDTQYF. The CDR3 DNA is TGCGCCAGCAGTCAACGAAAGGTAGCGGGAACCGAGACTACCCATCACCCAGGAGATACGCAGTATTTT.

V is TRBV19 and J is TRBJ1-1; D is perhaps TRBD1 (5 bases). The CDR3 covers 14 residues. Germline loops: CDR1 LNHDA, CDR2 SQIVND (reference sequence). Trimming removed 7 bases at V and 6 bases at J, with 18 bases between. The CDR3 here is CASTPQAGMAEAFF. The CDR3 region has the DNA TGTGCCAGTACCCCCCAGGCAGGGATGGCTGAAGCTTTCTTT. Supplemented by reference TRBV19 and TRBJ1-1, the full variable domain reads DGGITQSPKYLFRKEGQNVTLSCEQNLNHDAMYWYRQDPGQGLRLIYYSQIVNDFQKGDIAEGYSVSREKKESFPLTVTSAQKNPTAFYLCASTPQAGMAEAFFGQGTRLTVV.

This clone has only a few counts. The rearrangement uses TRBV30 and TRBJ2-2; D uncertain. Trimming shortened V by 0 bases and J by 2 bases, and 4 bases separated the two germline ends. This CDR3 is built from 13 residues. From germline, CDR1 is GTSNPN and CDR2 SVGIG (reference sequence). The CDR3 DNA reads as TGTGCCTGGAGTGTACATAACACCGGGGAGCTGTTTTTT. It is translated as CAWSVHNTGELFF.

V gene TRBV7-2 combines with J gene TRBJ2-2; the D is unclear. Trimming stripped 1 base from V and 9 bases from J, with 6 bases between. The CDR3 spans 12 residues. Germline loops: CDR1 SGHTA, CDR2 FQGNSA. CDR3 in amino acids: CASSLDPRELFF. The CDR3 DNA is TGTGCCAGCAGCTTAGACCCTAGGGAGCTGTTTTTT.

This clone was found a few times. CDR3 residues: CASSPAGSWLGEQFF. The CDR3, as DNA: TGTGCCAGCAGCCCAGCGGGGTCCTGGCTGGGAGAGCAGTTCTTC. The chain is built from TRBV7-6 and TRBJ2-1; 7 bases match TRBD2. Germline CDR1 is SGHVS and CDR2 is FNYEAQ. The CDR3 totals 15 residues. With V trimmed by 5 bases and J by 10 bases, 14 bases remained unmatched.

This sequence joins TRBV9 and TRBJ2-6, with D uncertain. The CDR3 totals 14 residues. Per the germline V gene, CDR1 is SGDLS and CDR2 is YYNGEE. The V end lost 5 bases, the J end lost 2 bases, and 8 bases lay between the germline ends. The DNA for the CDR3 is TGTGCCAGCAGATCTTCTGCTGGGGCCAACGTCCTGACTTTC. Its protein product is CASRSSAGANVLTF.

This clone showed up just a few times. The chain links TRBV21-1 to TRBJ2-6; the table's D call of TRBD2 was not tested on the DNA. TRBV21-1 is marked as a pseudogene. The CDR3 totals 18 residues. This CDR3 reads CASSKAWAGVPGANVLTF. CDR3 in DNA: TGTGCCAGCAGCAAAGCGTGGGCGGGGGTCCCTGGGGCCAACGTCCTGACTTTC.

V gene TRBV28 combines with J gene TRBJ2-3; 8 bases align to TRBD2. There are 16 residues in the CDR3. CDR1 is MDHEN, CDR2 SYDVKM, per germline. Losses at the gene ends were 4 bases for V and 4 bases for J; bases not matched to a gene: 10. The CDR3 spells CASSSSGTSKPDTQYF. In DNA, the CDR3 is TGTGCCAGCAGTTCCTCCGGGACTAGTAAGCCAGATACGCAGTATTTT.

This clone occurred a few times. This rearrangement joins TRBV9 to TRBJ2-3; D is ambiguous. CDR1 is SGDLS, CDR2 YYNGEE, per germline. The V end was cut by 0 bases, the J end by 0 bases, with 14 bases between. The CDR3 is made up of 17 amino acids. The CDR3 region has the DNA TGTGCCAGCAGCGTAGCTACGACTGCTATTAGCACAGATACGCAGTATTTT. Protein product: CASSVATTAISTDTQYF. The variable domain in full, completed from reference TRBV9 and TRBJ2-3, reads DSGVTQTPKHLITATGQRVTLRCSPRSGDLSVYWYQQSLDQGLQFLIQYYNGEERAKGNILERFSAQQFPDLHSELNLSSLELGDSALYFCASSVATTAISTDTQYFGPGTRLTVL.

This clone occurred a few times. The chain has TRBV5-1 and TRBJ2-4, with D perhaps assigned TRBD1 or TRBD2 (6 bases each). The germline V gene encodes CDR1 SGHRS and CDR2 YFSETQ. V was pared by 4 bases and J by 2 bases, with 16 bases between. The CDR3 has 16 residues. The CDR3 here is CASSLVYRDSKNIQYF. The CDR3 coding sequence is TGCGCCAGCAGCCTGGTTTACAGGGACTCCAAAAACATTCAGTACTTC.